The 30 T cell receptor beta chains in this list originate from one sample, sequenced in a study of shared clonotypes between healthy human individuals (dated by TCRdb to 2018 to 2020). The method behind the library was the immunoSEQ multiplex PCR assay. TCRdb mirrors the immuneACCESS table, restricted to in-frame sequences. Some clones are absent from its copies; in checked studies, under half trace to an unresolved V gene, and the reason for the others is unknown. This sample comprises about half a million clones, over 70% of them detected only once. The ten largest make up approximately 12% of the sample. Source material: PBMCs. The receptors were sampled from a woman between 35 and 50 years old in good health. Some clones in this sample may be carry-over from other donors' samples.

The rearrangement links TRBV7-9 to TRBJ1-1, with D unclear. The V end was cut by 1 base, the J end by 5 bases, with 11 bases between. CDR1 is SEHNR and CDR2 is FQNEAQ in the germline V gene (reference sequence). The CDR3 has 14 residues. The CDR3 region has the DNA TGTGCCAGCAGCTTAGTCGGGAGGTGGACTGAAGCTTTCTTT. Protein: CASSLVGRWTEAFF.

The chain links TRBV7-6 to TRBJ2-5; 7 bases map to TRBD1. The germline V gene has CDR1 SGHVS and CDR2 FNYEAQ. V dropped 2 bases and J dropped 3; count of bases not matched to a gene: 3. The CDR3 loop spans 14 amino acids. The CDR3 sequence is CASSLIGTEETQYF. The DNA for the CDR3 is TGTGCCAGCAGCTTAATCGGGACAGAAGAGACCCAGTACTTC.

With regard to this clone: This likely reflects a read error, since a far larger clone is one base away. V usage is TRBV10-2 and J usage is TRBJ2-5, with D perhaps TRBD1 (5 bases). The J call is uncertain, as TRBJ2-7 better fits the DNA end. Germline CDR1 WSHSY, CDR2 SAAADI. The length of the CDR3 is 13 residues. The CDR3 reads CANRIRTNYEQYF. Here the CDR3 DNA reads TGCGCCAACAGAATTAGGACAAACTACGAGCAGTACTTC.

Points on this clone: This likely came from a read error, as a far larger clone is one base away. V and J are TRBV5-6 and TRBJ1-2, with D perhaps TRBD1 (6 bases). V lost 4 bases and J 4 bases, leaving 17 bases between the germline ends. Germline CDR1 reads SGHDT; CDR2 reads YYEEEE. The CDR3 covers 15 residues. This chain's CDR3 is CASSRDTRGVYGYTF. CDR3 nucleotide sequence: TGTGCCAGCAGCCGTGATACCAGGGGAGTCTATGGCTACACCTTC. Full variable domain (remainder filled in from reference TRBV5-6 and TRBJ1-2): DAGVTQSPTHLIKTRGQQVTLRCSPKSGHDTVSWYQQALGQGPQFIFQYYEEEERQRGNFPDRFSGHQFPNYSSELNVNALLLGDSALYLCASSRDTRGVYGYTFGSGTRLTVV.

This chain joins TRBV2 and TRBJ2-7; 10 bases map to TRBD1. CDR1 and CDR2 (germline): SNHLY, FYNNEI. With V trimmed by 3 bases and J by 4 bases, 3 bases remained unmatched. This CDR3 region has 14 residues. CDR3 DNA: TGTGCCAGCAGTGATTGGGACAGGGGTTACGAGCAGTACTTC. Translated, it gives CASSDWDRGYEQYF.

The chain joins TRBV1 to TRBJ1-5. TRBV1 represents a pseudogene. The CDR3 runs 17 residues. The CDR3: CTSSQANWTVWGGPQHF. Written as DNA, the CDR3 is TGCACCAGCAGCCAAGCCAACTGGACAGTTTGGGGAGGGCCCCAGCATTTT.

The J gene is TRBJ2-2, the V gene TRBV5-4, with 11 nucleotides matching TRBD2. The J segment lost 4 bases and the V segment lost 4 bases, leaving 9 bases of the junction unmatched. CDR1 is SGHNT and CDR2 is YYREEE in the germline V gene (reference sequence). The CDR3 spans 17 residues. In DNA form, the CDR3 reads TGTGCCAGCAGCACGGTAGCGGGAGGGCCCGGCACCGGGGAGCTGTTTTTT. Its translation: CASSTVAGGPGTGELFF.

The table lists this clone with a count of one. Written as DNA, the CDR3 is TGTGCCAGCCTCAGACGGGGAGGGAGCACTGAAGCTTTCTTT. Translated, it gives CASLRRGGSTEAFF. V usage is TRBV27 and J usage is TRBJ1-1; D ambiguous. Per the germline V gene, CDR1 is MNHEY and CDR2 is SMNVEV (reference sequence). This CDR3 has 14 residues. Trimming took 8 bases from V and 4 from J, leaving 17 bases between them.

This CDR3 is CASSLEQDYGYTF. Written as DNA, the CDR3 is TGTGCCAGCAGTTTGGAACAGGACTATGGCTACACCTTC. The chain uses TRBV28 and TRBJ1-2; TRBD1 might be the D (5 bases). Trimming removed 3 bases at V and 3 bases at J, with 8 bases between. The CDR3 consists of 13 residues. CDR1 and CDR2 from the germline V gene are MDHEN and SYDVKM.

This clone was found once. This chain joins TRBV10-2 and TRBJ2-7; maybe TRBD2 (6 bases). V was shortened by 6 bases and J by 4 bases, with 16 bases between the two germline ends. The CDR3 sequence is 14 residues long. Germline assignment: CDR1 WSHSY and CDR2 SAAADI. CDR3 sequence: CASRGGIDFYEQYF. Written as DNA, the CDR3 is TGCGCCAGCAGGGGCGGGATCGATTTTTACGAGCAGTACTTC.

This clone was recorded a few times. The chain recombines TRBV25-1 with TRBJ2-7; 12 bases fit TRBD2. Losses at the gene ends were 4 bases for V and 7 bases for J; bases not matched to a gene: 8. Germline V lookup: CDR1 MGHDK, CDR2 SYGVNS. The CDR3 loop spans 15 amino acids. The CDR3 DNA reads as TGTGCCAGCAGTGGAGGGACTAGCGGGCCCGGGGAGCAGTACTTC. Its protein product is CASSGGTSGPGEQYF.

This chain uses TRBV11-2 with TRBJ2-7, with D possibly being TRBD2 (6 bases). The CDR3 is 15 amino acids. From germline, CDR1 is SGHAT and CDR2 FQNNGV. V was cut by 2 bases and J by 2 bases, with 13 bases left in between. The CDR3 spells CASSLMWTGAYEQYF. The CDR3 bases are TGTGCCAGCAGCTTAATGTGGACGGGAGCCTACGAGCAGTACTTC.

The V call is TRBV7-9, the J call TRBJ2-1, with 9 positions matching TRBD2. V dropped 6 bases and J dropped 10; count of bases not matched to a gene: 4. The germline V gene encodes CDR1 SEHNR and CDR2 FQNEAQ (reference sequence). This CDR3 contains 12 residues. The CDR3 sequence: CASSSTSGEQFF. Here the CDR3 DNA reads TGTGCCAGCAGTTCGACTAGCGGCGAGCAGTTCTTC.

The V gene is TRBV19, the J gene TRBJ1-2; D is possibly TRBD1 (6 bases). V was clipped by 5 bases and J by 0 bases, with 13 bases between them. The CDR3 loop spans 15 amino acids. Germline lookup yields CDR1 LNHDA and CDR2 SQIVND (reference sequence). Written as DNA, the CDR3 is TGTGCCAGTAGTGGACAGCCCAACGCTAACTATGGCTACACCTTC. This codes for CASSGQPNANYGYTF.

This chain joins TRBV7-2 and TRBJ2-5; D gene uncertain. Germline-derived CDR1 and CDR2 are SGHTA and FQGNSA. CDR3 size: 12 residues. V was clipped by 3 bases and J by 3 bases, with 5 bases between them. The CDR3, as DNA: TGTGCCAGCAGCTTTCAAGAAGAGACCCAGTACTTC. The encoded protein is CASSFQEETQYF.

Details on this clone: Other nucleotide sequences from this sample produce the same CDR3. The chain couples TRBV5-1 to TRBJ2-7, with 11 bases aligning to TRBD1. Germline V gives CDR1 SGHRS, CDR2 YFSETQ. CDR3 size: 14 residues. Trimming cost V 3 bases and J 3 bases; bases outside gene matches: 2. CDR3 nucleotides: TGCGCCAGCAGCTCGGGGACAGGGGGCTACGAGCAGTACTTC. Protein: CASSSGTGGYEQYF.

Here the CDR3 reads CASSPPRDNTEAFF. In DNA, the CDR3 is TGTGCCAGCAGCCCACCCAGGGACAACACTGAAGCTTTCTTT. V is TRBV7-6 and J is TRBJ1-1; possible D gene TRBD1, 5 bases. V was pared by 5 bases and J by 2 bases, with 12 bases between. The CDR3 is 14 residues long. Germline V CDR1 and CDR2: SGHVS, FNYEAQ.

As for this clone: This likely traces to a read error, being one base from a far larger clone. This same CDR3 is encoded by further DNA sequences in the sample. The rearrangement uses TRBV11-3 and TRBJ2-2; 12 positions agree with TRBD2. The CDR3 totals 18 residues. Germline CDR1 is SGHNT and CDR2 is YENEEA. CDR3 nucleotides: TGTGCCAGCAGCAGCGGGACTAGCGGGTGGTCTAACACCGGGGAGCTGTTCTTT. It yields the protein CASSSGTSGWSNTGELFF.

With regard to this clone: A read error likely explains this, since a far larger clone differs by one base. V gene TRBV7-2 combines with J gene TRBJ2-5; no clear D. The CDR3 is 12 residues long. From germline, CDR1 is SGHTA and CDR2 FQGNSA. With 2 bases removed from V and 13 bases from J, the gap between germline ends came to 14 bases. The DNA for the CDR3 is TGTGCCAGCAGCTTAATTTCAACAGCCACGTACTTC. As protein: CASSLISTATYF.

For this clone: The junction and the germline gene differ at one end; a read error may be behind it. The rearrangement links TRBV11-2 to TRBJ2-1, with 10 nucleotides matching TRBD2. The V gene's germline CDR1 is SGHAT and CDR2 FQNNGV. The CDR3 has 15 residues. CDR3 residues: CASSHVLASGGEQFF. Written as DNA, the CDR3 is TGCGCCAGCAGCCACGTCCTGGCTAGCGGGGGTGAGCAGTTCTTC.

The chain carries TRBV10-3 and TRBJ2-7; the match to TRBD2 covers 10 bases. The trim removed 6 bases at V and 4 bases at J, leaving 6 bases unmatched. Per the germline V gene, CDR1 is ENHRY and CDR2 is SYGVKD. The CDR3 consists of 14 residues. This CDR3 is CAIRAGGREYEQYF. CDR3 nucleotide sequence: TGTGCCATCAGAGCGGGGGGGAGGGAATACGAGCAGTACTTC.

A single count supports this clone. The chain joins TRBV10-3 to TRBJ2-5, with 8 bases that match TRBD2. CDR3 length: 15 amino acids. Germline V gene sequence: CDR1 ENHRY, CDR2 SYGVKD. V was clipped by 0 bases and J by 1 base; unmatched bases: 1. The CDR3 loop is CAISESGLVQETQYF. CDR3 coding DNA: TGTGCCATCAGTGAGTCGGGACTAGTCCAAGAGACCCAGTACTTC.

The rearrangement joins TRBV2 to TRBJ1-1; D gene uncertain. Trimming took 4 bases from V and 4 from J, leaving 10 bases between them. CDR3 length: 13 amino acids. Per germline, CDR1 SNHLY and CDR2 FYNNEI. CDR3 coding DNA: TGTGCCAGCAGTGGGTCGGGAGGCACTGAAGCTTTCTTT. This codes for CASSGSGGTEAFF.

This clone was detected a few times. V usage is TRBV2 and J usage is TRBJ1-1; D is unresolved. There are 13 residues in the CDR3. Trimming stripped 7 bases from V and 3 bases from J, with 12 bases between. Germline V gene lookup returns CDR1 SNHLY and CDR2 FYNNEI. The CDR3 nucleotides are TGTGCCAGCACCCTCAGGCCATACACTGAAGCTTTCTTT. Translation: CASTLRPYTEAFF.

This chain joins TRBV29-1 and TRBJ2-7, with 14 bases matching TRBD2. Trimming removed 7 bases from V and 2 bases from J; junction bases left unmatched: 10. Germline V gene sequence: CDR1 SQVTM, CDR2 ANQGSEA. The CDR3 is 16 residues long. CDR3 in amino acids: CSATSGRDYYTYEQYF. CDR3 bases: TGCAGCGCGACTAGCGGGAGGGACTATTATACCTACGAGCAGTACTTC.

The chain uses TRBV30 and TRBJ2-1; TRBD2 matches at 8 bases. Germline V CDR1 and CDR2: GTSNPN, SVGIG (reference sequence). There are 15 residues in the CDR3. Losses at the gene ends were 8 bases for V and 6 bases for J; bases not matched to a gene: 15. The CDR3 region has the DNA TGTGCCAGCAGTTACAGGCGGGAGGTTCCCAATGAGCAGTTCTTC. It yields the protein CASSYRREVPNEQFF.

With respect to this clone: This sequence is one base from a far larger clone and is likely a read error. V is TRBV2 and J is TRBJ1-2, with D possibly matching TRBD1 (5 bases). Trimming took off 6 bases at V and 2 bases at J, with 10 bases between the two ends. This CDR3 has 13 amino acids. The germline CDR1 and CDR2 sequences are SNHLY and FYNNEI. CDR3 amino acids: CASRVQANYGYTF. CDR3 DNA: TGTGCCAGCAGGGTACAGGCAAACTATGGCTACACCTTC.

CDR3 protein: CATSRGISNQPQHF. For the CDR3, the DNA is TGTGCCACCAGCAGAGGCATTAGCAATCAGCCCCAGCATTTT. The chain joins TRBV15 to TRBJ1-5; D call uncertain. CDR1 is LNHNV, CDR2 YYDKDF, per germline (reference sequence). The V end lost 1 base, the J end lost 0 bases, and 4 bases lay between the germline ends. This CDR3 comprises 14 residues.

Here the CDR3 DNA reads TGTGCCAGCGATCCGGGGGGCTTAGCTAACTATGGCTACACCTTC. Amino acids: CASDPGGLANYGYTF. The V gene is TRBV7-2, the J gene TRBJ1-2; possible D gene TRBD1, 6 bases. V shed 8 bases and J shed 0 bases, with 16 bases lying between them. Per the germline V gene, CDR1 is SGHTA and CDR2 is FQGNSA. The CDR3 covers 15 residues.

On this clone itself: A read error likely explains this, since a far larger clone differs by one base. V and J are TRBV30 and TRBJ2-5; perhaps TRBD1 as D (6 bases). TRBJ2-7 matches the DNA end more closely, so the J call is doubtful. Per the germline V gene, CDR1 is GTSNPN and CDR2 is SVGIG (reference sequence). The CDR3 has 14 amino acids. CDR3 nucleotide sequence: TGTGCCTTGAGTGTACTCAGGGGCTCCTACGAGCAGTACTTC. Encoded protein: CALSVLRGSYEQYF.